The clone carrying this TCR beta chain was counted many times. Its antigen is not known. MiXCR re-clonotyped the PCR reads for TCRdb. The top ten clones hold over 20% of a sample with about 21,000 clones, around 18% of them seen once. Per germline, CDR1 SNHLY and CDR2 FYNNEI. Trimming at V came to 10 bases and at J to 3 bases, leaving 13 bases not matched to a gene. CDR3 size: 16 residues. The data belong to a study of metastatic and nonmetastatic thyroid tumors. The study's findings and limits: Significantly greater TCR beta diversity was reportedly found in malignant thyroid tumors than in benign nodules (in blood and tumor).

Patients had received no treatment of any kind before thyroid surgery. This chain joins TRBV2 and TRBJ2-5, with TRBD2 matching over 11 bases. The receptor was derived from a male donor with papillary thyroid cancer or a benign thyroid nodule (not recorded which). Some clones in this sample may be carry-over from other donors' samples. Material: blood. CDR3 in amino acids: CATAGIRSGREETQYF. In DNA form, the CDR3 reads TGTGCCACAGCAGGGATCCGTAGCGGGAGGGAAGAGACCCAGTACTTC.